Sequencing of this T cell receptor (beta chain) was carried out in a study of blood T cell repertoires in COVID-19. Study overall: COVID-19 samples collected from the United States, Italy and Spain covered acute and convalescent phases. The analysed material was cDNA or gDNA that came from T cells, B-cell-depleted T cells, or PBMCs.

This CDR3 has 16 residues. CDR1 is SGHRS, CDR2 YFSETQ, per germline. The V gene lost 0 bases and the J gene lost 5 bases, with 14 bases spanning the gap. Under the authors' procedure: Using reference gene primer amplification, nucleated cell counts were estimated. Some clones are missing from TCRdb's copy, which holds only in-frame ones; the method was immunoSEQ multiplex PCR. V, J and clone size are taken as reported in that table, and D and trimming were inferred from the DNA itself. The sample lists tens of thousands of clones, around 90% occurring once. The sequence came from a woman aged 70-85 years with acute or convalescent COVID-19. The sample was peripheral blood. The V gene is TRBV5-1, the J gene TRBJ1-4, with D uncertain. The CDR3 protein is CASSLASGLRNEKLFF. The CDR3 DNA is TGCGCCAGCAGCTTGGCTTCCGGGTTAAGGAATGAAAAACTGTTTTTT.